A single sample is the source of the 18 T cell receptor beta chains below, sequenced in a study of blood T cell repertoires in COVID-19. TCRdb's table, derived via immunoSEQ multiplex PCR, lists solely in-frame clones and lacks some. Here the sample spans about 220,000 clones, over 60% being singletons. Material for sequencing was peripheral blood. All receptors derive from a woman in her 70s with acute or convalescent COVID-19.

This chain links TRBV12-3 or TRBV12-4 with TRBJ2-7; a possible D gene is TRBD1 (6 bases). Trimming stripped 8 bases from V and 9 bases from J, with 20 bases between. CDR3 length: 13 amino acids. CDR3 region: CASWRLGAGGQYF. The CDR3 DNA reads TGTGCCAGCTGGCGACTGGGGGCGGGTGGGCAGTACTTC.

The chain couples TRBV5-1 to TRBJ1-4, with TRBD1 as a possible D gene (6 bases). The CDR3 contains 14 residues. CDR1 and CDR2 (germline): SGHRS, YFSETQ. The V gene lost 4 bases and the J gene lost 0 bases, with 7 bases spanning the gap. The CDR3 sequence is CASSNRATNEKLFF. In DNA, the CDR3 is TGCGCCAGCAGCAACAGGGCAACTAATGAAAAACTGTTTTTT.

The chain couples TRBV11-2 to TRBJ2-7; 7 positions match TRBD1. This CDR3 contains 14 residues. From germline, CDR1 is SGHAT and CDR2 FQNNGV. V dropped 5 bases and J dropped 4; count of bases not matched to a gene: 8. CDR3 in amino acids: CASSQNPGGYEQYF. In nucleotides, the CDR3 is TGTGCCAGCAGCCAAAACCCAGGGGGATACGAGCAGTACTTC. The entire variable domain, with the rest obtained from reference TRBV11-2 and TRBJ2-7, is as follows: EAGVAQSPRYKIIEKRQSVAFWCNPISGHATLYWYQQILGQGPKLLIQFQNNGVVDDSQLPKDRFSAERLKGVDSTLKIQPAKLEDSAVYLCASSQNPGGYEQYFGPGTRLTVT.

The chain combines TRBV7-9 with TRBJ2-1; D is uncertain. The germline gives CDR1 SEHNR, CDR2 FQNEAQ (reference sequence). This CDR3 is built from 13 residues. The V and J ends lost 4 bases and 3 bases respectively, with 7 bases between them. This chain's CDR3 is CASSSYSYNEQFF. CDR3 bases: TGTGCCAGCAGCTCGTACAGCTACAATGAGCAGTTCTTC. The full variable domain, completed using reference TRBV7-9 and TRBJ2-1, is DTGVSQNPRHKITKRGQNVTFRCDPISEHNRLYWYRQTLGQGPEFLTYFQNEAQLEKSRLLSDRFSAERPKGSFSTLEIQRTEQGDSAMYLCASSSYSYNEQFFGPGTRLTVL.

The CDR3 is CASSMSRLANTGELFF. CDR3 in DNA: TGTGCCAGTAGTATGTCGAGACTAGCGAACACCGGGGAGCTGTTTTTT. V usage is TRBV19 and J usage is TRBJ2-2; maybe TRBD2 (6 bases). Germline CDR1 LNHDA, CDR2 SQIVND (reference sequence). The CDR3 consists of 16 residues. The V end was cut by 3 bases, the J end by 0 bases, with 11 bases between.

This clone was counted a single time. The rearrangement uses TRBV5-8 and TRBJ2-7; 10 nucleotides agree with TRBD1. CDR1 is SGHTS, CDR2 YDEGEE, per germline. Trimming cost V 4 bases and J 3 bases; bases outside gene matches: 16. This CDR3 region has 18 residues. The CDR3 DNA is TGTGCCAGCAGCCTCCCGGGACAGGGGATCCCGATCCACTACGAGCAGTACTTC. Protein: CASSLPGQGIPIHYEQYF.

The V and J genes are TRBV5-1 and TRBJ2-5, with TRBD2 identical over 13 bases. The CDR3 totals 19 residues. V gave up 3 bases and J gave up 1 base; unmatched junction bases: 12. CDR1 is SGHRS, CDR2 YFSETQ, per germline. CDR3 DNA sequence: TGCGCCAGCAGCTCCCCTATCCTGACTAGCGGGGGGATCCAAGAGACCCAGTACTTC. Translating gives CASSSPILTSGGIQETQYF.

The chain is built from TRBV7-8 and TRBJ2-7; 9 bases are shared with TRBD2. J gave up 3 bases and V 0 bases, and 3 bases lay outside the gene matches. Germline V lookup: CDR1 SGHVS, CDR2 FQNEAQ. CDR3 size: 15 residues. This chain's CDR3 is CASSLAPRGGYEQYF. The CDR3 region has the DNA TGTGCCAGCAGCTTAGCCCCGCGGGGGGGCTACGAGCAGTACTTC.

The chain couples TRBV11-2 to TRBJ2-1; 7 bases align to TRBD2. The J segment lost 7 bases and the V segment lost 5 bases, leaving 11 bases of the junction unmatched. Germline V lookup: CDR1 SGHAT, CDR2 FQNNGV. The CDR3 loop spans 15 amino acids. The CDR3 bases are TGTGCCAGCAGCCCTAGTTCAGCGGGGTCTAATGAGCAGTTCTTC. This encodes CASSPSSAGSNEQFF.

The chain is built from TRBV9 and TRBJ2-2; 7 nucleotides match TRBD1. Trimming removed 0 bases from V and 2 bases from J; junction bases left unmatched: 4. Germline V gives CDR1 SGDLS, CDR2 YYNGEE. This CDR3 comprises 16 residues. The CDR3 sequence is CASSVEGGGNTGELFF. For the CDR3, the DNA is TGTGCCAGCAGCGTAGAAGGGGGCGGAAACACCGGGGAGCTGTTTTTT.

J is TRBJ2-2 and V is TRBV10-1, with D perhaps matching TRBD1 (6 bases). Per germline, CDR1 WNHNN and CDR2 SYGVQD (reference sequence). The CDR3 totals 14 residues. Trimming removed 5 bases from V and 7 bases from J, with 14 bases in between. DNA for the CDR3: TGCGCCAGCAGTAGTCAGGGGTCAGGCGGGGAGCTGTTTTTT. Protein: CASSSQGSGGELFF.

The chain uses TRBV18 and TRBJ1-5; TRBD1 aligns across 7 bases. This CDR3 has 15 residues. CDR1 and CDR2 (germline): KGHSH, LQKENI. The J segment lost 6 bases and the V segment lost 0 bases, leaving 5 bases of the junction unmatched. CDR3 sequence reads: CASSPPPTGTQPQHF. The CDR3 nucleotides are TGTGCCAGCTCACCACCGCCGACAGGGACTCAGCCCCAGCATTTT.

The CDR3 spells CAWSPLTGGGNSPLHF. DNA of the CDR3: TGTGCCTGGAGTCCATTGACAGGGGGCGGTAATTCACCCCTCCACTTT. The chain is built from TRBV30 and TRBJ1-6; 10 bases agree with TRBD1. CDR1 is GTSNPN and CDR2 is SVGIG in the germline V gene (reference sequence). The CDR3 sequence is 16 residues long. J was trimmed by 6 bases and V by 2 bases; bases with no gene match: 7.

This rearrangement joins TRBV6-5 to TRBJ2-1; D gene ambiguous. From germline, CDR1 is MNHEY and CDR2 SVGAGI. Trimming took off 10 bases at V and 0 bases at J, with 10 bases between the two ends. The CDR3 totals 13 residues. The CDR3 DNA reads TGTGCCACACTCCCCGGCTCCTACAATGAGCAGTTCTTC. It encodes CATLPGSYNEQFF.

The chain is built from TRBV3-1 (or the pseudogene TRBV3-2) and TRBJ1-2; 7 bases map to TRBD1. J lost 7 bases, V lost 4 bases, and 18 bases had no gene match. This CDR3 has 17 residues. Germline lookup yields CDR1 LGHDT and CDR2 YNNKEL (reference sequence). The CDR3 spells CASSLRINDRVAGGYTF. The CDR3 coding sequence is TGTGCCAGCAGCCTCCGGATCAATGACAGGGTAGCCGGTGGCTACACCTTC.

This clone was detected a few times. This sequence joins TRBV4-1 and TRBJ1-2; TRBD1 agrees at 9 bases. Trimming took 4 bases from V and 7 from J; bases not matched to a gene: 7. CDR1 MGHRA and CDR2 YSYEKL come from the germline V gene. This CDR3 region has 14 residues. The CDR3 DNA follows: TGCGCCAGCAGCCGGGAGGGACAGGGTCTTGGCTACACCTTC. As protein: CASSREGQGLGYTF.

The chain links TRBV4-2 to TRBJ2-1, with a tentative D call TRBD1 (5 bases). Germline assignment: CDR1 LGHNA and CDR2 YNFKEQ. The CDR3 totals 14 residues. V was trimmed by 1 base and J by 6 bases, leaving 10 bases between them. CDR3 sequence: CASSQARGGNEQFF. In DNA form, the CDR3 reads TGTGCCAGCAGCCAAGCTAGGGGCGGCAATGAGCAGTTCTTC.

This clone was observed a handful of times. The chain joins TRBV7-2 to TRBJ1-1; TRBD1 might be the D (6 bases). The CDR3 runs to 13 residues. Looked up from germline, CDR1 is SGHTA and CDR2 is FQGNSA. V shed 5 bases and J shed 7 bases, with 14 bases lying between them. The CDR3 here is CASSPGVRGEAFF. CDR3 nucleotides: TGTGCCAGCAGCCCAGGGGTGAGGGGTGAAGCTTTCTTT.